This T cell receptor (beta chain) was identified during a study of CD4+ T cells in melanoma. Study-wide results and caveats: In melanoma, neoantigen-specific CD4+ T cells reportedly differed in differentiation state. CD8+ T cell, macrophage and B cell function reportedly correlated with neoantigen-specific CD4+ T cells.

The assay was immunoSEQ multiplex PCR, and TCRdb's table has in-frame clones only and misses some. The sample yields some 10,000 clones, more than 65% seen once. By sample fraction, this clone is medium-sized (0.01 to 0.1%). Its antigen is unidentified. The source of this sequence is a human donor with melanoma. Source material: peripheral blood.

The CDR3 here is CASPTGGYGYTF. The DNA for the CDR3 is TGTGCCAGCCCGACAGGGGGCTATGGCTACACCTTC. The rearrangement uses TRBV2 and TRBJ1-2; 9 nucleotides line up with TRBD1. From germline, CDR1 is SNHLY and CDR2 FYNNEI. J lost 4 bases, V lost 8 bases, and 2 bases had no gene match. This CDR3 region has 12 residues. The full variable domain, rest sourced from reference TRBV2 and TRBJ1-2, is EPEVTQTPSHQVTQMGQEVILRCVPISNHLYFYWYRQILGQKVEFLVSFYNNEISEKSEIFDDQFSVERPDGSNFTLKIRSTKLEDSAMYFCASPTGGYGYTFGSGTRLTVV.